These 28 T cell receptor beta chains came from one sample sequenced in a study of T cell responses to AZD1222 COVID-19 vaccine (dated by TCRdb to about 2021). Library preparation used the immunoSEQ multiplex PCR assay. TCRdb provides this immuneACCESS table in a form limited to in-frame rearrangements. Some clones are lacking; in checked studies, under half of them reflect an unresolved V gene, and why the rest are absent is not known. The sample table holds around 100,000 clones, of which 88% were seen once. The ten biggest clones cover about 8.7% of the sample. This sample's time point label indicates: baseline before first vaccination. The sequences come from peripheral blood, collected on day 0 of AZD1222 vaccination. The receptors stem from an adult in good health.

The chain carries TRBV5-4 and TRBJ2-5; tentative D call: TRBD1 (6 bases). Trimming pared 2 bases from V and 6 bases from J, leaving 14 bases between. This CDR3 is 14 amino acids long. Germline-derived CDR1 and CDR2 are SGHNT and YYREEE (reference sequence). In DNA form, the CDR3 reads TGTGCCAGCAGCTTTTCCCAGGGGTGGCAGACCCAGTACTTC. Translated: CASSFSQGWQTQYF. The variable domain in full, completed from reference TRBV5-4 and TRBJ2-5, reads ETGVTQSPTHLIKTRGQQVTLRCSSQSGHNTVSWYQQALGQGPQFIFQYYREEENGRGNFPPRFSGLQFPNYSSELNVNALELDDSALYLCASSFSQGWQTQYFGPGTRLLVL.

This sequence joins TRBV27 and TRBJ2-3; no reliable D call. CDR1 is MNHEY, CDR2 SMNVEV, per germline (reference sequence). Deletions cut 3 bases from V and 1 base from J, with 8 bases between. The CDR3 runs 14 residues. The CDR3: CASSLGLRTDTQYF. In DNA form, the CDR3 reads TGTGCCAGCAGTTTGGGCTTACGCACAGATACGCAGTATTTT.

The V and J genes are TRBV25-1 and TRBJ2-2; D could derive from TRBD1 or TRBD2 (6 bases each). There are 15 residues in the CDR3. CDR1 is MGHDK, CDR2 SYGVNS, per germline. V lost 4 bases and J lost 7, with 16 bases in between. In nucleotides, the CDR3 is TGTGCCAGCAGTGGGGGGGCTAGACCTGACGGGGAGCTGTTTTTT. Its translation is CASSGGARPDGELFF.

For the CDR3, the DNA is TGCAGCGTTGGTTCAGGCTTGGAAGCTTTCTTT. Protein sequence: CSVGSGLEAFF. The genes are TRBV29-1 and TRBJ1-1; D not resolved. CDR3 length: 11 residues. Germline V gene data show CDR1 as SQVTM and CDR2 as ANQGSEA. Trimming took off 4 bases at V and 8 bases at J, with 11 bases between the two ends.

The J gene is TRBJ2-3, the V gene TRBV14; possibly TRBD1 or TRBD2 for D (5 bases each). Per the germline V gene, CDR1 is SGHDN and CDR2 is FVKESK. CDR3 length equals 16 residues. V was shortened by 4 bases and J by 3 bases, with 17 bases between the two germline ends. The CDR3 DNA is TGTGCCAGCAGCCGAGGGACCGGCCTAGGGACAGATACGCAGTATTTT. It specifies CASSRGTGLGTDTQYF.

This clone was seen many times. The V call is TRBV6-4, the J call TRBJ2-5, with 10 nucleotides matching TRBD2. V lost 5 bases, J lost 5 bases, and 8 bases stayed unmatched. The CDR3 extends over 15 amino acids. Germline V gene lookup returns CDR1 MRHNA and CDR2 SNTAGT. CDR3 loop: CASSPTPSGSETQYF. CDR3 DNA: TGTGCCAGCAGTCCGACCCCTAGCGGGAGTGAGACCCAGTACTTC.

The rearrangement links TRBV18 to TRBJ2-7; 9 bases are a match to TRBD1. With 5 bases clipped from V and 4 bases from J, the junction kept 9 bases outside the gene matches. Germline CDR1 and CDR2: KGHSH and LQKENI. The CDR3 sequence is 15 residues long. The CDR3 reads CASSTLRTGVYEQYF. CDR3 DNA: TGTGCCAGCTCAACTCTACGGACAGGGGTATACGAGCAGTACTTC.

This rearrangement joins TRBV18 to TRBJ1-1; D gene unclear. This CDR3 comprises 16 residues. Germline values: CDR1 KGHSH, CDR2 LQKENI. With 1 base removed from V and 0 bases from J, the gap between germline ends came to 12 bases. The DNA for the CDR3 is TGTGCCAGCTCACCACAGGAAGGGCTAGTGAACACTGAAGCTTTCTTT. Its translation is CASSPQEGLVNTEAFF.

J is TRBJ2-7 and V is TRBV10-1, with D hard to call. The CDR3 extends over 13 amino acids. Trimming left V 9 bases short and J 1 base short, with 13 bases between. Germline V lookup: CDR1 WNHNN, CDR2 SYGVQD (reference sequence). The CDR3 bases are TGCGCCAGTTCGCCCACTCGTTCCTACGAGCAGTACTTC. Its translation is CASSPTRSYEQYF.

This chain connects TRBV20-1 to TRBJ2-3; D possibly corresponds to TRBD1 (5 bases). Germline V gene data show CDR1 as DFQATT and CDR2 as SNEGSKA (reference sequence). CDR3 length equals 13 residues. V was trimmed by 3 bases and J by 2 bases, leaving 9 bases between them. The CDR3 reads CSASRGITDTQYF. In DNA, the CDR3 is TGCAGTGCTAGTAGGGGAATCACAGATACGCAGTATTTT.

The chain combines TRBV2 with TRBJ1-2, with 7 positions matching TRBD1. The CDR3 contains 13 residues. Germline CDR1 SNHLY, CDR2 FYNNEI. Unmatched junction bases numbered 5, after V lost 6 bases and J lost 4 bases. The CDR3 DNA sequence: TGTGCCAGCAGGAAGGGACAGACCTATGGCTACACCTTC. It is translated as CASRKGQTYGYTF.

CDR3 sequence (DNA): TGCGCCAGCAGCCCCGGACAGGGAAGAAACACCGGGGAGCTGTTTTTT. Protein product: CASSPGQGRNTGELFF. The chain joins TRBV4-3 to TRBJ2-2, with 8 nucleotides matching TRBD1. Germline CDR1 LGHNA, CDR2 YSLEER. V lost 4 bases to trimming and J lost 2 bases; unmatched junction nucleotides: 6. The CDR3 is 16 residues long.

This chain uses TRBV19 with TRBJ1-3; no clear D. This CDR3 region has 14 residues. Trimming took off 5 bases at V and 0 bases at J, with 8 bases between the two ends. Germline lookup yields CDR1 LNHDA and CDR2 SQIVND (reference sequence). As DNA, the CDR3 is TGTGCCAGTAGTCGACGGAGCTCTGGAAACACCATATATTTT. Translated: CASSRRSSGNTIYF.

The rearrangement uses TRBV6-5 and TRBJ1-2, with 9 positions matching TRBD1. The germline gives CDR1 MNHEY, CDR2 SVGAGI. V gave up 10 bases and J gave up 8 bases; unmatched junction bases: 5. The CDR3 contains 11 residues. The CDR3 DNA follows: TGTGCCACCGAAGGACAGGGGGGCTACACCTTC. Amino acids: CATEGQGGYTF.

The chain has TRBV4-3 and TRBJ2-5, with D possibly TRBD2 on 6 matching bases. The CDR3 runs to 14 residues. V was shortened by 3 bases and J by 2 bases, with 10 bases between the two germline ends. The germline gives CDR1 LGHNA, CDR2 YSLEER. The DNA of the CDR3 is TGCGCCAGCAGCCAGGGGACTTTTCAAGAGACCCAGTACTTC. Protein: CASSQGTFQETQYF.

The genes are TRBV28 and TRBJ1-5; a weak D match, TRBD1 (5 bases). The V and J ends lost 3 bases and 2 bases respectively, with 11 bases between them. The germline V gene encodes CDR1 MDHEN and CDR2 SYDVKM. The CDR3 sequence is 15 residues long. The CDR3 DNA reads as TGTGCCAGCAGTTTTATTGGGGCCCGCAATCAGCCCCAGCATTTT. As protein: CASSFIGARNQPQHF.

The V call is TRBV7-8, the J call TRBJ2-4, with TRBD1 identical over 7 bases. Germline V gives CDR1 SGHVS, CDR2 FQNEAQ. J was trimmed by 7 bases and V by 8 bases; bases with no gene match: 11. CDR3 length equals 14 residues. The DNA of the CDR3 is TGTGCCAGCTCCTCTACAGGGGTGGGGAACATTCAGTACTTC. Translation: CASSSTGVGNIQYF.

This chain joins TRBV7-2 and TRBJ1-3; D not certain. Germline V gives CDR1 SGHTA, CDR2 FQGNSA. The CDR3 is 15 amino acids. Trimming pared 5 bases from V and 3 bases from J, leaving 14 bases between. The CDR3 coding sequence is TGTGCCAGCAGCCCCGAGAGGGAGGTTGGAAACACCATATATTTT. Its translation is CASSPEREVGNTIYF. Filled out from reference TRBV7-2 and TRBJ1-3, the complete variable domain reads GAGVSQSPSNKVTEKGKDVELRCDPISGHTALYWYRQSLGQGLEFLIYFQGNSAPDKSGLPSDRFSAERTGGSVSTLTIQRTQQEDSAVYLCASSPEREVGNTIYFGEGSWLTVV.

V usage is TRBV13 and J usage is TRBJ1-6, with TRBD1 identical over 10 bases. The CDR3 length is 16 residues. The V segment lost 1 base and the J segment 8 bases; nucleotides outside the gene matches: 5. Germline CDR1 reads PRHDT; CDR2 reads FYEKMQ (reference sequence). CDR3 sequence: CASSLVTGTGDSPLHF. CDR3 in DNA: TGTGCCAGCAGCTTAGTAACCGGGACAGGGGATTCACCCCTCCACTTT.

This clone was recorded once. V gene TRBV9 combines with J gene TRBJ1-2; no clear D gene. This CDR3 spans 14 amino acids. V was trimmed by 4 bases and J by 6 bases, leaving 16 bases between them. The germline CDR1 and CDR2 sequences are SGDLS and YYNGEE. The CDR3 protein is CASSPRTAVDGYTF. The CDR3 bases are TGTGCCAGCAGCCCAAGGACCGCGGTGGATGGCTACACCTTC.

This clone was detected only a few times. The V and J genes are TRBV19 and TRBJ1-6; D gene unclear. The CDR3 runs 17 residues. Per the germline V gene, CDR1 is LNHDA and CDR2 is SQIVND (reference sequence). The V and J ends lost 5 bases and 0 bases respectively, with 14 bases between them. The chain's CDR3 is CASSLRHLSSYNSPLHF. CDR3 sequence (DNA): TGTGCCAGTAGTCTCCGACATTTGAGCTCCTATAATTCACCCCTCCACTTT.

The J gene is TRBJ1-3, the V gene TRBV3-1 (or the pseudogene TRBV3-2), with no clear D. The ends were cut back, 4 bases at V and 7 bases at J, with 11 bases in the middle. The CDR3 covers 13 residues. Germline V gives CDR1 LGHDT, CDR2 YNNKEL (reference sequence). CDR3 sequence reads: CASSPIGRNTIYF. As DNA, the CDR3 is TGTGCCAGCAGCCCAATTGGAAGGAACACCATATATTTT.

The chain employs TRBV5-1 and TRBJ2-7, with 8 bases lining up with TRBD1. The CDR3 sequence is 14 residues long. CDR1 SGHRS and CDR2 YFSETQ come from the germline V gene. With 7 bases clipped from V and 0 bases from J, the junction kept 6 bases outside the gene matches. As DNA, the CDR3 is TGCGCCAGCTCCCCAGGGGGCGCCTCCTACGAGCAGTACTTC. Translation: CASSPGGASYEQYF. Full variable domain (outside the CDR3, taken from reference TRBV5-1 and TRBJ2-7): KAGVTQTPRYLIKTRGQQVTLSCSPISGHRSVSWYQQTPGQGLQFLFEYFSETQRNKGNFPGRFSGRQFSNSRSEMNVSTLELGDSALYLCASSPGGASYEQYFGPGTRLTVT.

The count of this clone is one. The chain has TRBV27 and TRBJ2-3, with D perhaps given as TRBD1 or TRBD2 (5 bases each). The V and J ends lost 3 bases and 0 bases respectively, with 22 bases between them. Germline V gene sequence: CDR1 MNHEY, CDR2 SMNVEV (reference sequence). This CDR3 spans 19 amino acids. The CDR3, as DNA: TGTGCCAGCAGTTTCCGCCTGGGACGGAACCCTACTAGCACAGATACGCAGTATTTT. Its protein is CASSFRLGRNPTSTDTQYF.

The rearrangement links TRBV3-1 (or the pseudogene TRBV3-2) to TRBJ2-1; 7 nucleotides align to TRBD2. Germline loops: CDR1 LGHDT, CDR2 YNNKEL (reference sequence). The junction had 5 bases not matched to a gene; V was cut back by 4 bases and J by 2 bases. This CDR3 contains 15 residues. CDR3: CASSPNLAAYNEQFF. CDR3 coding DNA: TGTGCCAGCAGCCCCAACCTAGCGGCCTACAATGAGCAGTTCTTC.

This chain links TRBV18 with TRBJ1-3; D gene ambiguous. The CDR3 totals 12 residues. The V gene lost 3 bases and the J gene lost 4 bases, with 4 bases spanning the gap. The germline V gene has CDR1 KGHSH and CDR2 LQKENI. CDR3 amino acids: CASSPAGNTIYF. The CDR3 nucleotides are TGTGCCAGCTCACCTGCGGGAAACACCATATATTTT.

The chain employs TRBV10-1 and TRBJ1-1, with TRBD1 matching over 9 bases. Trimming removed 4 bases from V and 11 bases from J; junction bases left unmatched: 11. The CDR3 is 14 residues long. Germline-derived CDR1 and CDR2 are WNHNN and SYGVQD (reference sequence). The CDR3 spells CASSASGTGSVAFF. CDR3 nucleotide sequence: TGCGCCAGCAGTGCATCCGGGACAGGGTCGGTCGCTTTCTTT.

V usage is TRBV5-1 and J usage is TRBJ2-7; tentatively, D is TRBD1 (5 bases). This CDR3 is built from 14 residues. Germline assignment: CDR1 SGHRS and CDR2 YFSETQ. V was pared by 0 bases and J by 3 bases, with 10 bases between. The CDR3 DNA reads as TGCGCCAGCAGCTTGGCGGCCAGGGACTACGAGCAGTACTTC. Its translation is CASSLAARDYEQYF. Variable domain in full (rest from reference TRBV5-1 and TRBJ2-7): KAGVTQTPRYLIKTRGQQVTLSCSPISGHRSVSWYQQTPGQGLQFLFEYFSETQRNKGNFPGRFSGRQFSNSRSEMNVSTLELGDSALYLCASSLAARDYEQYFGPGTRLTVT.